The 8 T cell receptor beta chains given below trace back to one sample, sequenced in a study of blood T cell repertoires in COVID-19. Clones were sequenced by immunoSEQ multiplex PCR, and TCRdb holds only the in-frame ones, with some missing. The data hold 150,000 to 200,000 clones, with 70% to 90% observed a single time. The sample was peripheral blood. Receptors originate from a man aged 55 to 70 who had recovered from COVID-19.

The DNA of the CDR3 is TGTGCCAGCAGACTAATAGGGGGTAATCAGTACTTC. This translates into CASRLIGGNQYF. This chain uses TRBV6-5 with TRBJ2-4; a weak D match, TRBD1 (6 bases). The germline CDR1 and CDR2 sequences are MNHEY and SVGAGI. CDR3 length: 12 amino acids. V was cut by 6 bases and J by 12 bases, with 15 bases left in between.

The J gene is TRBJ2-1, the V gene TRBV5-4; no clear D gene. V was clipped by 0 bases and J by 5 bases, with 6 bases between them. This CDR3 is built from 13 residues. Germline V gene sequence: CDR1 SGHNT, CDR2 YYREEE (reference sequence). The CDR3 reads CASSLDTNNEQFF. CDR3 DNA: TGTGCCAGCAGCTTGGACACCAACAATGAGCAGTTCTTC.

The chain uses TRBV9 and TRBJ1-4; D perhaps matches TRBD1 (5 bases). Germline CDR1 is SGDLS and CDR2 is YYNGEE. CDR3 length equals 16 residues. The ends were cut back, 3 bases at V and 8 bases at J, with 20 bases in the middle. The CDR3 sequence: CASSESPGDMGEKLFF. The CDR3 DNA reads as TGTGCCAGCAGCGAATCGCCGGGGGATATGGGGGAAAAACTGTTTTTT.

V gene TRBV7-9 combines with J gene TRBJ2-7; 8 bases are shared with TRBD1. V lost 4 bases to trimming and J lost 1 base; unmatched junction nucleotides: 9. Germline V gene lookup returns CDR1 SEHNR and CDR2 FQNEAQ (reference sequence). This CDR3 has 16 amino acids. CDR3 sequence (DNA): TGTGCCAGCAGCTCCCCCCAGACAGGGGATTCCTACGAGCAGTACTTC. This encodes CASSSPQTGDSYEQYF.

The table lists this clone with a count of one. The chain recombines TRBV5-4 with TRBJ2-5, with 7 nucleotides matching TRBD1. The CDR3 length is 17 residues. V lost 0 bases, J lost 5 bases, and 13 bases stayed unmatched. Per the germline V gene, CDR1 is SGHNT and CDR2 is YYREEE (reference sequence). This CDR3 is CASSLELEGGAEETQYF. The CDR3 nucleotides are TGTGCCAGCAGCTTGGAGCTGGAAGGGGGCGCGGAGGAGACCCAGTACTTC.

The chain uses TRBV7-3 and TRBJ2-1; no clear D. This CDR3 has 15 amino acids. The germline V gene has CDR1 SGHTA and CDR2 FQGTGA. Trimming removed 5 bases at V and 0 bases at J, with 11 bases between. The CDR3 protein is CASSADKSSYNEQFF. DNA of the CDR3: TGTGCCAGCAGCGCCGACAAGAGCTCCTACAATGAGCAGTTCTTC.

This clone was observed once. The chain recombines TRBV18 with TRBJ1-1; TRBD1 agrees at 7 bases. V lost 3 bases and J lost 0; bases outside the gene matches: 4. The CDR3 spans 15 residues. Germline V gene data show CDR1 as KGHSH and CDR2 as LQKENI. CDR3: CASSPTTGMNTEAFF. The CDR3 coding sequence is TGTGCCAGCTCACCTACGACAGGGATGAACACTGAAGCTTTCTTT.

The chain has TRBV30 and TRBJ1-2; the match to TRBD1 covers 7 bases. This CDR3 region has 15 residues. With V trimmed by 8 bases and J by 6 bases, 18 bases remained unmatched. CDR1 GTSNPN and CDR2 SVGIG come from the germline V gene (reference sequence). The CDR3 region is CAGRARNRGSDGYTF. In DNA form, the CDR3 reads TGTGCCGGAAGGGCCCGAAACAGGGGTTCGGATGGCTACACCTTC.